The 30 T cell receptor beta chains reported below all come from one sample, sequenced in a study of blood T cell repertoires in COVID-19. Some clones are missing from TCRdb's copy, which holds only in-frame ones; the method was immunoSEQ multiplex PCR. This table holds a few hundred thousand clones, around 89% found once. The sample was PBMCs or T cells enriched from blood (not recorded which). Source of these receptors: a man between 40 and 49 years old who had recovered from COVID-19.

The genes are TRBV29-1 and TRBJ1-2, with 7 positions matching TRBD1. The CDR3 consists of 12 residues. The germline gives CDR1 SQVTM, CDR2 ANQGSEA. V trimming: 4 bases; J trimming: 5 bases; junction bases outside the gene matches: 4. CDR3 loop: CSVGVQGYGYTF. The CDR3 nucleotides are TGCAGCGTTGGAGTACAGGGGTATGGCTACACCTTC.

CDR3 sequence (DNA): TGTGCCAGCAGTACAGGGGTGGTACTGTTTTTT. It encodes CASSTGVVLFF. The chain employs TRBV12-3 or TRBV12-4 and TRBJ1-4; TRBD1 aligns across 7 bases. The CDR3 runs 11 residues. V trimming: 5 bases; J trimming: 13 bases; junction bases outside the gene matches: 4.

The DNA for the CDR3 is TGTGCCACCACTTTTCTAGCGGCTAGCACAGATACGCAGTATTTT. Translated, it gives CATTFLAASTDTQYF. This sequence joins TRBV7-9 and TRBJ2-3, with 7 bases matching TRBD2. The CDR3 has 15 residues. Germline assignment: CDR1 SEHNR and CDR2 FQNEAQ (reference sequence). Losses at the gene ends were 10 bases for V and 0 bases for J; bases not matched to a gene: 10.

This chain connects TRBV24-1 to TRBJ2-3; D may be TRBD1 (6 bases). The V gene lost 7 bases and the J gene lost 1 base, with 11 bases spanning the gap. Germline CDR1 is KGHDR and CDR2 is SFDVKD. The CDR3 length is 14 residues. This chain's CDR3 is CATSRGLGTDTQYF. CDR3 sequence (DNA): TGTGCCACCAGCAGGGGCCTCGGCACAGATACGCAGTATTTT.

The V and J genes are TRBV29-1 and TRBJ2-3, with 10 positions matching TRBD1. This CDR3 comprises 14 residues. The germline V gene encodes CDR1 SQVTM and CDR2 ANQGSEA. Germline trimming cut 6 bases from V and 3 bases from J; bases unmatched to any gene: 6. In DNA form, the CDR3 reads TGCAGCGTCACCTCGGACAGGGGGACAGATACGCAGTATTTT. Translated: CSVTSDRGTDTQYF.

This chain joins TRBV7-9 and TRBJ2-3; D not certain. The CDR3 sequence is 14 residues long. V lost 3 bases to trimming and J lost 0 bases, with 7 bases between them. Germline V gene sequence: CDR1 SEHNR, CDR2 FQNEAQ (reference sequence). The CDR3 DNA is TGTGCCAGCAGCTTCCAGATTAGCACAGATACGCAGTATTTT. The encoded protein is CASSFQISTDTQYF.

Only one count was recorded for this clone. The chain combines TRBV7-3 with TRBJ2-1; the D gene is possibly TRBD1 (5 bases). Trimming took off 1 base at V and 10 bases at J, with 23 bases between the two ends. Germline CDR1 reads SGHTA; CDR2 reads FQGTGA. The CDR3 runs to 17 residues. The CDR3 DNA follows: TGTGCCAGCAGCTTAAATGGGGCTGCGACGGAATCTCGCGAGCAGTTCTTC. This gives the protein CASSLNGAATESREQFF.

The rearrangement uses TRBV29-1 and TRBJ2-3; 11 bases match TRBD1. The junction had 7 bases not matched to a gene; V was cut back by 2 bases and J by 3 bases. Per the germline V gene, CDR1 is SQVTM and CDR2 is ANQGSEA. The CDR3 sequence is 16 residues long. CDR3 protein: CSVEPQGTGGTDTQYF. The CDR3 DNA reads TGCAGCGTTGAACCCCAAGGGACAGGGGGTACAGATACGCAGTATTTT.

This chain connects TRBV6-5 to TRBJ1-1, with unresolved D. V lost 7 bases and J lost 3, with 6 bases in between. Germline V gene data show CDR1 as MNHEY and CDR2 as SVGAGI. There are 11 residues in the CDR3. The CDR3 here is CASNRDTEAFF. CDR3 in DNA: TGTGCCAGCAACAGAGACACTGAAGCTTTCTTT.

The rearrangement uses TRBV10-2 and TRBJ2-1; 7 bases are a match to TRBD2. The CDR3 totals 15 residues. From germline, CDR1 is WSHSY and CDR2 SAAADI. J lost 3 bases, V lost 3 bases, and 5 bases had no gene match. CDR3 in amino acids: CASSDIAGFYNEQFF. As DNA, the CDR3 is TGCGCCAGCAGTGATATAGCGGGTTTCTACAATGAGCAGTTCTTC.

The rearrangement joins TRBV20-1 to TRBJ1-5; D ambiguous. CDR3 length: 18 amino acids. Germline lookup yields CDR1 DFQATT and CDR2 SNEGSKA (reference sequence). V was trimmed by 3 bases and J by 2 bases, leaving 23 bases between them. The DNA of the CDR3 is TGCAGTGCTAGTAAGGTCCCGATCGCGTCCGGAGGCAATCAGCCCCAGCATTTT. This sequence encodes CSASKVPIASGGNQPQHF.

This clone was seen only a few times. The chain employs TRBV5-1 and TRBJ1-6; tentative D call: TRBD1 (6 bases). Germline V gives CDR1 SGHRS, CDR2 YFSETQ. V lost 0 bases and J 16 bases, leaving 17 bases between the germline ends. The CDR3 sequence is 14 residues long. CDR3 bases: TGCGCCAGCAGCTTGGGACAGGACCCCTCAGGACTCCACTTT. Translation: CASSLGQDPSGLHF.

V and J are TRBV3-1 (or the pseudogene TRBV3-2) and TRBJ2-7; TRBD2 matches at 10 bases. The CDR3 extends over 16 amino acids. Trimming took 0 bases from V and 2 from J; bases not matched to a gene: 4. Germline V gene lookup returns CDR1 LGHDT and CDR2 YNNKEL (reference sequence). CDR3 sequence (DNA): TGTGCCAGCAGCCAAGAGGTCCTAGCGGGGGCCTACGAGCAGTACTTC. Protein: CASSQEVLAGAYEQYF.

V is TRBV4-1 and J is TRBJ1-2, with 8 bases lining up with TRBD1. The CDR3 length is 16 residues. Looked up from germline, CDR1 is MGHRA and CDR2 is YSYEKL. V shed 6 bases and J 6 bases; nucleotides not matched to a gene: 15. The CDR3 spells CASRPTGDEVEDGYTF. CDR3 coding DNA: TGCGCCAGCAGACCGACAGGGGATGAGGTTGAGGATGGCTACACCTTC.

The count of this clone is one. The chain uses TRBV27 and TRBJ2-5, with a tentative D call TRBD2 (5 bases). The germline V gene has CDR1 MNHEY and CDR2 SMNVEV (reference sequence). Trimming took off 6 bases at V and 5 bases at J, with 16 bases between the two ends. This CDR3 contains 14 residues. Written as DNA, the CDR3 is TGTGCCAGCAGGGCGGACTGGTCGGGCGAGACCCAGTACTTC. Its translation: CASRADWSGETQYF.

The chain links TRBV5-1 to TRBJ2-7; TRBD1 agrees at 9 bases. The CDR3 has 15 residues. V lost 2 bases to trimming and J lost 4 bases; unmatched junction nucleotides: 7. Germline CDR1 is SGHRS and CDR2 is YFSETQ. The CDR3 protein is CASSLPGTGTYEQYF. Written as DNA, the CDR3 is TGCGCCAGCAGCTTACCCGGGACAGGGACTTACGAGCAGTACTTC.

The V and J genes are TRBV5-4 and TRBJ2-3; 15 bases match TRBD2. There are 19 residues in the CDR3. The germline CDR1 and CDR2 sequences are SGHNT and YYREEE (reference sequence). The V segment lost 4 bases and the J segment 0 bases; nucleotides outside the gene matches: 9. CDR3 amino acids: CASSKGLAGGRHSTDTQYF. Written as DNA, the CDR3 is TGTGCCAGCAGCAAGGGACTAGCGGGAGGACGACATAGCACAGATACGCAGTATTTT.

The rearrangement links TRBV11-3 to TRBJ1-6; no firm D call. The CDR3 length is 15 residues. Looked up from germline, CDR1 is SGHNT and CDR2 is YENEEA. With 2 bases removed from V and 4 bases from J, the gap between germline ends came to 9 bases. CDR3 bases: TGTGCCAGCAGCTTACGTCCGTCGTATAATTCACCCCTCCACTTT. Its translation is CASSLRPSYNSPLHF.

The chain couples TRBV30 to TRBJ1-2; 7 nucleotides agree with TRBD1. V trimming: 2 bases; J trimming: 4 bases; junction bases outside the gene matches: 4. The CDR3 is 13 residues long. Germline V gives CDR1 GTSNPN, CDR2 SVGIG (reference sequence). The CDR3 loop reads CAWSRTGVYGYTF. The CDR3 region has the DNA TGTGCCTGGAGTCGTACAGGGGTCTATGGCTACACCTTC.

This clone was recorded only once. V is TRBV11-3 and J is TRBJ1-1; the match to TRBD1 covers 9 bases. This CDR3 is built from 16 residues. Germline V gene lookup returns CDR1 SGHNT and CDR2 YENEEA. Trimming took 1 base from V and 0 from J; bases not matched to a gene: 3. The CDR3 DNA sequence: TGTGCCAGCAGCTTAGGCGGACAGGGGATGAACACTGAAGCTTTCTTT. As protein: CASSLGGQGMNTEAFF.

V is TRBV30 and J is TRBJ2-7, with D possibly matching TRBD2 (6 bases). CDR1 and CDR2 from the germline V gene are GTSNPN and SVGIG (reference sequence). Trimming pared 0 bases from V and 4 bases from J, leaving 7 bases between. This CDR3 contains 12 residues. The CDR3 spells CAWSVGGYEQYF. DNA for the CDR3: TGTGCCTGGAGTGTGGGGGGATACGAGCAGTACTTC.

This clone was seen once. The V and J genes are TRBV6-6 and TRBJ2-5, with D tentatively TRBD1 (5 bases). V was trimmed by 2 bases and J by 5 bases, leaving 9 bases between them. CDR3 length: 13 residues. CDR1 and CDR2 from the germline V gene are MNHNY and SVGAGI (reference sequence). The CDR3 region has the DNA TGTGCCAGCAGTTACGGGGCGCGGGAGACCCAGTACTTC. Amino acids: CASSYGARETQYF.

Only one count was recorded for this clone. The chain uses TRBV9 and TRBJ2-1, with 7 nucleotides matching TRBD2. Germline loops: CDR1 SGDLS, CDR2 YYNGEE. V shed 0 bases and J 1 base; nucleotides not matched to a gene: 7. The CDR3 extends over 17 amino acids. CDR3 DNA sequence: TGTGCCAGCAGCGTAGCGGCAGCGGGACGTTCCTACAATGAGCAGTTCTTC. Translating gives CASSVAAAGRSYNEQFF.

The chain combines TRBV4-1 with TRBJ2-1; 13 bases are shared with TRBD2. J gave up 4 bases and V 5 bases, and 8 bases lay outside the gene matches. This CDR3 region has 17 residues. Germline V gene lookup returns CDR1 MGHRA and CDR2 YSYEKL. CDR3 loop: CASSSRTSGGLYNEQFF. The CDR3 DNA reads TGCGCCAGCAGCTCACGGACTAGCGGGGGCCTTTACAATGAGCAGTTCTTC.

This sequence joins TRBV5-6 and TRBJ2-7; TRBD2 matches 7 bases. This CDR3 has 12 amino acids. V dropped 3 bases and J dropped 5; count of bases not matched to a gene: 2. The germline CDR1 and CDR2 sequences are SGHDT and YYEEEE. DNA of the CDR3: TGTGCCAGCAGCTCGACTAGCCACGAGCAGTACTTC. As protein: CASSSTSHEQYF.

This clone has just one count. The chain couples TRBV21-1 to TRBJ1-1; the DNA was not used to check the table's D call, TRBD1. TRBV21-1 is marked as a pseudogene. CDR3 size: 18 residues. The CDR3 bases are TGTGCCAGCAGCAAAGATCGGCAGGGATGGGACATGAACACTGAAGCTTTCTTT. It yields the protein CASSKDRQGWDMNTEAFF.

The DNA of the CDR3 is TGTGCCAGCAGTTACGCGACAGTAACTGAAGCTTTCTTT. Encoded protein: CASSYATVTEAFF. V and J are TRBV6-5 and TRBJ1-1, with D possibly matching TRBD1 (5 bases). This CDR3 comprises 13 residues. V was shortened by 2 bases and J by 5 bases, with 9 bases between the two germline ends. Germline V lookup: CDR1 MNHEY, CDR2 SVGAGI.

This rearrangement joins TRBV19 to TRBJ1-1; tentatively, D is TRBD1 (5 bases). The CDR3 is 19 residues long. V shed 5 bases and J shed 0 bases, with 25 bases lying between them. From germline, CDR1 is LNHDA and CDR2 SQIVND (reference sequence). The CDR3 reads CASSAGSWGVPLMNTEAFF. The DNA for the CDR3 is TGTGCCAGTAGTGCCGGTAGTTGGGGGGTACCGCTCATGAACACTGAAGCTTTCTTT.

J is TRBJ2-5 and V is TRBV7-3; 9 bases are a match to TRBD2. After removal of 5 bases from V and 5 bases from J, the junction contained 3 bases not matched to a gene. CDR3 size: 13 residues. Germline V gives CDR1 SGHTA, CDR2 FQGTGA. The DNA for the CDR3 is TGTGCCAGCAGCCAGGGACTAGCTGAGACCCAGTACTTC. This encodes CASSQGLAETQYF.

This clone was seen just once. The CDR3 is CASSLEMAGNGYTF. CDR3 nucleotides: TGTGCCAGCAGCTTGGAGATGGCGGGAAATGGCTACACCTTC. This chain joins TRBV5-6 and TRBJ1-2; D gene ambiguous. Germline V gene sequence: CDR1 SGHDT, CDR2 YYEEEE. The CDR3 runs 14 residues. Trimming pared 0 bases from V and 6 bases from J, leaving 12 bases between. The variable domain in full, completed from reference TRBV5-6 and TRBJ1-2, reads DAGVTQSPTHLIKTRGQQVTLRCSPKSGHDTVSWYQQALGQGPQFIFQYYEEEERQRGNFPDRFSGHQFPNYSSELNVNALLLGDSALYLCASSLEMAGNGYTFGSGTRLTVV.